This T cell receptor beta chain originates from a study of shared clonotypes between healthy human individuals. General study points: Incomplete sequencing of sorted subsets was indicated by rarefaction despite large depth. Clonotypes shared by all four donors outscored non-shared clonotypes in generation probability.

The V gene lost 1 base and the J gene lost 4 bases, with 16 bases spanning the gap. The length of the CDR3 is 16 residues. Germline CDR1 reads LGHNA; CDR2 reads YSLEER. Using immunoSEQ multiplex PCR, the repertoire was profiled, and TCRdb retains in-frame clones only, with some absent. The sample has millions of clones, 90% to 95% seen once. Details on this clone: Its antigen is still unknown.

What was sequenced was naive CD4+ T cells sorted from blood. Sample subset: CD45RA+ positively selected. The rearrangement joins TRBV4-3 to TRBJ1-1; D not resolved. This TCR was sampled from a man aged 18 to 35 in good health. The chain's CDR3 is CASSQGSPEVATEAFF. The CDR3 DNA reads as TGCGCCAGCAGCCAAGGTTCCCCGGAGGTCGCCACTGAAGCTTTCTTT.